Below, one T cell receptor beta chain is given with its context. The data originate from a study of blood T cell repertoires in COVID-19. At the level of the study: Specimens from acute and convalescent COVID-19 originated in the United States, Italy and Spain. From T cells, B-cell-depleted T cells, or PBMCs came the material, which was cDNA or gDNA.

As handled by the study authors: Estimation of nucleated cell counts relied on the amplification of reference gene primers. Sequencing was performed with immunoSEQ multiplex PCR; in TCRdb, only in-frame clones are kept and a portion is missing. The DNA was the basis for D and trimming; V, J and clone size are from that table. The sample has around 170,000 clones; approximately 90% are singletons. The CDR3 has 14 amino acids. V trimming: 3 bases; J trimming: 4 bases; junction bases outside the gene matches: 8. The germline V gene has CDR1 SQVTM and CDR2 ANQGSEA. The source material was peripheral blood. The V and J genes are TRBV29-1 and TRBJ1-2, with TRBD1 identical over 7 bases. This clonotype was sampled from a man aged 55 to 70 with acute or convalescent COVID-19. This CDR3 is CSVETGSRLYGYTF. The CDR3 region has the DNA TGCAGCGTTGAGACAGGGTCCCGGCTCTATGGCTACACCTTC.